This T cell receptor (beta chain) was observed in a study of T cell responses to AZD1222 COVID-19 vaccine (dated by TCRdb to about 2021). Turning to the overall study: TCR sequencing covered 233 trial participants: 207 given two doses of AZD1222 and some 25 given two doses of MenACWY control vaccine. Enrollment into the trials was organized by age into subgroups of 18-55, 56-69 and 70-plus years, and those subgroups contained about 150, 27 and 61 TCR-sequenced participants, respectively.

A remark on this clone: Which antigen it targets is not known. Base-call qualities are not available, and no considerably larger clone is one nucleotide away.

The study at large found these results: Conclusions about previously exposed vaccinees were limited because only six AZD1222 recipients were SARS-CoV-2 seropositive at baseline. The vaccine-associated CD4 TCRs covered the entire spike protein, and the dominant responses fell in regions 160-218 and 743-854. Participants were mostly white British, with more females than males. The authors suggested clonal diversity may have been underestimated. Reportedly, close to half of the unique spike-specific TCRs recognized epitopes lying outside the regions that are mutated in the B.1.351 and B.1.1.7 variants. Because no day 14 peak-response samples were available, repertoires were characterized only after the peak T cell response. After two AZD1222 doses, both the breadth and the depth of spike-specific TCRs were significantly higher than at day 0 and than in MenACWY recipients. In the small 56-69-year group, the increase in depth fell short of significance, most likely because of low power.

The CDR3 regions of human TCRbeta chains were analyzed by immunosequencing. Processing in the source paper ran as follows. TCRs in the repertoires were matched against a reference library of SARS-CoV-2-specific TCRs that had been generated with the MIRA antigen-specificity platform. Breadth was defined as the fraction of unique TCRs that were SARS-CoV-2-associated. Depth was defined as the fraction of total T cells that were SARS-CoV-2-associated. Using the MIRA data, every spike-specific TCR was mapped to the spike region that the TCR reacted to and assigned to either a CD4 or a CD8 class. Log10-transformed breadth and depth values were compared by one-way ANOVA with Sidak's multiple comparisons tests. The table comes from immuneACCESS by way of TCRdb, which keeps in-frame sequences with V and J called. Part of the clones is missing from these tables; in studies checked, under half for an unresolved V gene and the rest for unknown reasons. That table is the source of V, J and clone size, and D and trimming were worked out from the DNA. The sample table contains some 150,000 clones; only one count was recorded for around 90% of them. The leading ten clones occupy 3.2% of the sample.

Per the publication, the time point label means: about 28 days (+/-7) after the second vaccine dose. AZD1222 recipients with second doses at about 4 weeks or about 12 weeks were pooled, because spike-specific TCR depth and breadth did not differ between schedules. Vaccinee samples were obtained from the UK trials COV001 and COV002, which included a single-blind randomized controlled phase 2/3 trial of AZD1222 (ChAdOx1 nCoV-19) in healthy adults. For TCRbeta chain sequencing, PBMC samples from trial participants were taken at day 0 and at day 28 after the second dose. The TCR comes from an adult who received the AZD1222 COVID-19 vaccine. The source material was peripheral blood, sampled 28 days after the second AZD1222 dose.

This receptor has the CDR3 CASSPPNRVGEAFF. The DNA sequence follows: TGTGCCAGCAGCCCACCAAACAGGGTGGGAGAAGCTTTCTTT. This chain is built from TRBV5-5 and TRBJ1-1; a tentative D match to TRBD1 spans 6 bases. The CDR1 and CDR2 encoded by the germline V gene (reference sequence) are SGHKS and YYEKEE. V drops 4 bases and J drops 8 bases, leaving 18 bases in between. There are 14 amino acids in the CDR3, from cysteine to phenylalanine inclusive. Of all the DNA, just the CDR3 is kept, 42 bases in frame from base 1.